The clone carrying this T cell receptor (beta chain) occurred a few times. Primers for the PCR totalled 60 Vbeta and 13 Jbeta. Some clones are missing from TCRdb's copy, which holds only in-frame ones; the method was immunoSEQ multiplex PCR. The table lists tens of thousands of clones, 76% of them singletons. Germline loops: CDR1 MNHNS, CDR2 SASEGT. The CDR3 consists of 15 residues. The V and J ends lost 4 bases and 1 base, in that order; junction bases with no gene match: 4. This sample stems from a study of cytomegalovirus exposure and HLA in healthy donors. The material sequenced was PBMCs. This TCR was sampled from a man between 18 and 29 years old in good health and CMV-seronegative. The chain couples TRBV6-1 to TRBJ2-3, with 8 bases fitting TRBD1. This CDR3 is CASSVATGGTDTQYF. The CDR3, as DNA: TGTGCCAGCAGTGTAGCGACAGGGGGCACAGATACGCAGTATTTT.